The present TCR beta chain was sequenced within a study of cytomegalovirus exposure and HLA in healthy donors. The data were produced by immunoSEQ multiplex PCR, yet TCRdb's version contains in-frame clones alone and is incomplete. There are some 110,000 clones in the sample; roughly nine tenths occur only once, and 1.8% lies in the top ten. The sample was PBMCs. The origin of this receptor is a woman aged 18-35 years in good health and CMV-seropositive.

The CDR3 nucleotides are TGTGCCACCAGCCCGGGACAGGGGGCGCGGGAGACCCAGTACTTC. The encoded protein is CATSPGQGARETQYF. This rearrangement joins TRBV15 to TRBJ2-5; TRBD1 matches at 12 bases. Germline V gives CDR1 LNHNV, CDR2 YYDKDF (reference sequence). The CDR3 is 15 amino acids. The junction had 6 bases not matched to a gene; V was cut back by 5 bases and J by 5 bases.